Below are 7 T cell receptor beta chains sequenced from a single sample in a study of preoperative IRX-2 immunotherapy in early breast cancer (dated by TCRdb to about 2019). This sample's treatment or condition label indicates: preoperative locoregional IRX-2 cytokine immunotherapy. Library generation was performed with the immunoSEQ multiplex PCR assay. TCRdb stores this immuneACCESS table with in-frame sequences only. Part of the clones is absent; in the studies checked, under half of the shortfall reflects unresolved V genes, and no reason is known for the rest. The sample table holds roughly 99,000 clones, of which 86% were seen once. Under 2.5% of the sample rests with the top ten. The material was tumor tissue, obtained after IRX-2 immunotherapy. These receptors originate from a human donor with breast cancer.

This chain links TRBV18 with TRBJ1-1; 8 nucleotides match TRBD1. The V and J ends lost 6 bases and 7 bases, in that order; junction bases with no gene match: 10. CDR1 is KGHSH and CDR2 is LQKENI in the germline V gene. The CDR3 consists of 14 residues. CDR3 sequence: CASSQSLDRGEAFF. In DNA, the CDR3 is TGTGCCAGCTCCCAGAGTCTAGACAGGGGTGAAGCTTTCTTT.

J is TRBJ1-2 and V is TRBV6-8, with 8 bases aligning to TRBD1. The ends lost 5 bases at V and 5 bases at J; junction bases unmatched: 10. The CDR3 is 15 amino acids. Germline-derived CDR1 and CDR2 are MNHGY and SAAAGT. This CDR3 is CASSQRQGWEYGYTF. The CDR3 DNA sequence: TGTGCCAGCAGTCAAAGACAGGGGTGGGAGTATGGCTACACCTTC.

The chain recombines TRBV25-1 with TRBJ2-1; possible D gene TRBD2, 7 bases. CDR1 and CDR2 (germline): MGHDK, SYGVNS. The CDR3 has 16 amino acids. The V and J ends lost 7 bases and 9 bases respectively, with 25 bases between them. This chain's CDR3 is CASNMGGLGYYAEQFF. For the CDR3, the DNA is TGTGCCAGCAACATGGGGGGGCTGGGGTATTACGCTGAGCAGTTCTTC. Variable domain in full (rest from reference TRBV25-1 and TRBJ2-1): EADIYQTPRYLVIGTGKKITLECSQTMGHDKMYWYQQDPGMELHLIHYSYGVNSTEKGDLSSESTVSRIRTEHFPLTLESARPSHTSQYLCASNMGGLGYYAEQFFGPGTRLTVL.

The chain uses TRBV23-1 and TRBJ2-7; 11 positions agree with TRBD1. TRBV23-1 is an open reading frame whose function is uncertain. The CDR3 has 14 amino acids. V trimming: 7 bases; J trimming: 2 bases; junction bases outside the gene matches: 4. The CDR3 loop reads CASKGTGGTYEQYF. CDR3 in DNA: TGCGCCAGCAAGGGGACAGGGGGGACCTACGAGCAGTACTTC.

This chain's CDR3 is CASSSAEGALLADTQYF. CDR3 nucleotides: TGCGCCAGCAGCTCCGCGGAAGGAGCACTTCTCGCGGATACGCAGTATTTT. The chain carries TRBV1 and TRBJ2-3; TRBD2 was called by the table and not checked on the DNA. TRBV1 is tagged as a pseudogene. The CDR3 runs to 17 residues.

CDR3: CASSTQTIYEQYF. In DNA, the CDR3 is TGTGCCAGCAGTACCCAGACGATATACGAGCAGTACTTC. V and J are TRBV28 and TRBJ2-7, with D unclear. This CDR3 is built from 13 residues. The V gene lost 5 bases and the J gene lost 4 bases, with 12 bases spanning the gap. CDR1 is MDHEN, CDR2 SYDVKM, per germline.

This clone appeared once. The chain carries TRBV28 and TRBJ1-5, with 9 positions matching TRBD1. The CDR3 spans 16 residues. Germline V gene sequence: CDR1 MDHEN, CDR2 SYDVKM. Trimming took 2 bases from V and 5 from J; bases not matched to a gene: 7. The CDR3 loop is CASSLGRDRDHQPQHF. The CDR3 DNA follows: TGTGCCAGCAGTTTAGGTCGGGACAGGGACCATCAGCCCCAGCATTTT. Using reference TRBV28 and TRBJ1-5 for the parts outside the CDR3, the full variable domain is DVKVTQSSRYLVKRTGEKVFLECVQDMDHENMFWYRQDPGLGLRLIYFSYDVKMKEKGDIPEGYSVSREKKERFSLILESASTNQTSMYLCASSLGRDRDHQPQHFGDGTRLSIL.